One sample yielded the 21 T cell receptor beta chains listed below, sequenced in a study of a mutant IDH1 vaccine in newly diagnosed glioma. No antigens are known for them. Assay: immunoSEQ multiplex PCR; the TCRdb copy retains only in-frame clones and omits some. The data show under 65,000 clones, with about 80% seen just once and approximately 6.1% held by the top ten. Stated time point: week 11, during vaccination. Every vaccine dose comprised 300 ug of mutant IDH1 20-mer peptide plus topical imiquimod. The sequencing here drew on PBMCs, taken from a glioma patient whose treatment included an IDH1 peptide vaccine. The receptors were sampled from a man in his fifties with glioma.

The CDR3 bases are TGTGCCAGCAGCAAAAAGGAGGGGGCCAGAGCTTTCTTT. It encodes CASSKKEGARAFF. The V and J genes are TRBV21-1 and TRBJ1-1; the D call of TRBD1 is as the table states it, not checked on the DNA. TRBV21-1 is labeled a pseudogene. This CDR3 spans 13 amino acids.

This clone was detected only a few times. The chain joins TRBV19 to TRBJ1-5, with TRBD1 as a possible D gene (5 bases). Germline CDR1 LNHDA, CDR2 SQIVND (reference sequence). The V end was cut by 5 bases, the J end by 7 bases, with 18 bases between. The CDR3 covers 15 residues. The CDR3 coding sequence is TGTGCCAGTAGTGTCAGGGCGGGGTTAGGACAGCCCCAGCATTTT. Its protein product is CASSVRAGLGQPQHF.

V usage is TRBV5-1 and J usage is TRBJ2-5; weak D call: TRBD1 (6 bases). The CDR3 is 15 residues long. The V gene's germline CDR1 is SGHRS and CDR2 YFSETQ. The ends were cut back, 4 bases at V and 2 bases at J, with 15 bases in the middle. The CDR3 sequence: CASSRNPGQQETQYF. For the CDR3, the DNA is TGCGCCAGCAGCAGAAACCCTGGACAGCAAGAGACCCAGTACTTC. Filled out from reference TRBV5-1 and TRBJ2-5, the complete variable domain reads KAGVTQTPRYLIKTRGQQVTLSCSPISGHRSVSWYQQTPGQGLQFLFEYFSETQRNKGNFPGRFSGRQFSNSRSEMNVSTLELGDSALYLCASSRNPGQQETQYFGPGTRLLVL.

This clone was observed a handful of times. J is TRBJ1-1 and V is TRBV2, with D hard to call. V lost 6 bases and J lost 4, with 12 bases in between. There are 13 residues in the CDR3. Germline V gene sequence: CDR1 SNHLY, CDR2 FYNNEI. In DNA form, the CDR3 reads TGTGCCAGCAGCCTGAATTGGGGCACTGAAGCTTTCTTT. Translation gives CASSLNWGTEAFF.

A single count supports this clone. The J gene is TRBJ1-2, the V gene TRBV6-6, with unresolved D. CDR3 length equals 13 residues. Trimming shortened V by 9 bases and J by 3 bases, and 14 bases separated the two germline ends. The germline gives CDR1 MNHNY, CDR2 SVGAGI (reference sequence). The CDR3 region has the DNA TGTGCCAGTTCGGGCCCCCCCTACTATGGCTACACCTTC. Protein sequence: CASSGPPYYGYTF.

This chain links TRBV6-1 with TRBJ1-1, with D unresolved. There are 14 residues in the CDR3. Germline lookup yields CDR1 MNHNS and CDR2 SASEGT. V lost 8 bases and J lost 3, with 16 bases in between. The CDR3 is CASLVLWRDTEAFF. In DNA, the CDR3 is TGTGCCAGCCTCGTACTTTGGAGGGACACTGAAGCTTTCTTT.

The V call is TRBV2, the J call TRBJ2-1; D call uncertain. V was pared by 0 bases and J by 4 bases, with 10 bases between. The CDR3 contains 15 residues. Germline values: CDR1 SNHLY, CDR2 FYNNEI. CDR3 DNA: TGTGCCAGCAGTGAAGCGCGTGGGGTTTACAATGAGCAGTTCTTC. Its translation: CASSEARGVYNEQFF.

The chain uses TRBV5-4 and TRBJ2-1; the D gene is possibly TRBD1 (6 bases). From germline, CDR1 is SGHNT and CDR2 YYREEE (reference sequence). Deletions cut 4 bases from V and 10 bases from J, with 18 bases between. This CDR3 region has 14 residues. CDR3 sequence: CASSPGTPGGEQFF. CDR3 nucleotides: TGTGCCAGCAGCCCCGGGACACCCGGAGGCGAGCAGTTCTTC.

The rearrangement joins TRBV5-1 to TRBJ2-1; TRBD2 matches at 7 bases. The V and J ends lost 0 bases and 14 bases, in that order; junction bases with no gene match: 11. Germline values: CDR1 SGHRS, CDR2 YFSETQ. The CDR3 sequence is 14 residues long. CDR3 amino acids: CASSLDSSGREEFF. CDR3 nucleotides: TGCGCCAGCAGCTTGGATTCTAGCGGAAGGGAGGAGTTCTTC.

V gene TRBV11-2 combines with J gene TRBJ2-7; 8 bases fit TRBD2. V lost 1 base, J lost 3 bases, and 5 bases stayed unmatched. Germline V gene lookup returns CDR1 SGHAT and CDR2 FQNNGV. The CDR3 runs to 15 residues. Here the CDR3 reads CASSLAAGVGYEQYF. CDR3 in DNA: TGTGCCAGCAGCTTAGCAGCGGGAGTAGGCTACGAGCAGTACTTC.

The chain uses TRBV6-1 and TRBJ1-4, with D uncertain. The length of the CDR3 is 14 residues. Trimming pared 5 bases from V and 7 bases from J, leaving 14 bases between. The V gene's germline CDR1 is MNHNS and CDR2 SASEGT. CDR3 region: CASSLHPGGEKLFF. CDR3 sequence (DNA): TGTGCCAGCAGTCTTCATCCGGGTGGTGAAAAACTGTTTTTT.

The chain carries TRBV27 and TRBJ1-5; the match to TRBD1 covers 10 bases. This CDR3 spans 16 amino acids. V trimming: 3 bases; J trimming: 7 bases; junction bases outside the gene matches: 9. Germline V gives CDR1 MNHEY, CDR2 SMNVEV (reference sequence). The CDR3 DNA is TGTGCCAGCAGTTTCGATTCCGGGACAGGGGTCCAGCCCCAGCATTTT. Protein: CASSFDSGTGVQPQHF.

The chain employs TRBV7-9 and TRBJ1-1; a possible D gene is TRBD1 (5 bases). The CDR3 has 13 amino acids. Germline V gene data show CDR1 as SEHNR and CDR2 as FQNEAQ (reference sequence). V lost 5 bases and J 6 bases, leaving 13 bases between the germline ends. This CDR3 is CASSIRDGPEAFF. The CDR3 region has the DNA TGTGCCAGCAGCATCCGGGACGGCCCTGAAGCTTTCTTT.

The J gene is TRBJ2-5, the V gene TRBV5-1, with TRBD1 matching over 7 bases. Trimming cost V 2 bases and J 5 bases; bases outside gene matches: 6. Per the germline V gene, CDR1 is SGHRS and CDR2 is YFSETQ. CDR3 size: 14 residues. The CDR3 reads CASSFQDRRETQYF. The CDR3, as DNA: TGCGCCAGCAGCTTCCAGGACAGGAGGGAGACCCAGTACTTC.

The J gene is TRBJ2-6, the V gene TRBV7-3, with TRBD1 matching over 8 bases. The CDR3 spans 20 residues. CDR1 and CDR2 from the germline V gene are SGHTA and FQGTGA. V was pared by 1 base and J by 0 bases, with 11 bases of the junction left unmatched. The CDR3 loop is CASSLMPRGRLSSGANVLTF. CDR3 coding DNA: TGTGCCAGCAGCTTAATGCCCAGGGGGCGGCTGAGCTCTGGGGCCAACGTCCTGACTTTC.

This clone showed up just once. The V gene is TRBV10-2, the J gene TRBJ2-3; TRBD2 matches at 13 bases. The CDR3 is 15 residues long. J gave up 2 bases and V 6 bases, and 2 bases lay outside the gene matches. Germline CDR1 is WSHSY and CDR2 is SAAADI. CDR3 coding DNA: TGCGCCAGCAGAGGACTAGCGGGAGCCACAGATACGCAGTATTTT. Translated: CASRGLAGATDTQYF.

The chain recombines TRBV11-2 with TRBJ2-7; possibly TRBD1 for D (6 bases). The CDR3 runs to 14 residues. The V end was cut by 0 bases, the J end by 4 bases, with 10 bases between. Germline CDR1 is SGHAT and CDR2 is FQNNGV. The CDR3 reads CASSLDVRGYEQYF. CDR3 bases: TGTGCCAGCAGCTTAGATGTCAGGGGTTACGAGCAGTACTTC.

This clone was seen a single time. V and J are TRBV4-1 and TRBJ2-2; D not certain. V was pared by 7 bases and J by 5 bases, with 14 bases between. This CDR3 region has 14 residues. Germline lookup yields CDR1 MGHRA and CDR2 YSYEKL. CDR3 nucleotide sequence: TGCGCCAGCACCAAAGGTCGCGCGACCGGGGAGCTGTTTTTT. Residues: CASTKGRATGELFF.

The chain uses TRBV5-1 and TRBJ1-3; D is unclear. The CDR3 covers 15 residues. The V end lost 4 bases, the J end lost 0 bases, and 11 bases lay between the germline ends. The germline V gene has CDR1 SGHRS and CDR2 YFSETQ. CDR3 bases: TGCGCCAGCAGCATGGTCGGAATCTCTGGAAACACCATATATTTT. Encoded protein: CASSMVGISGNTIYF.

This chain links TRBV19 with TRBJ2-1; TRBD2 matches at 11 bases. The CDR3 is 18 residues long. The V gene end was trimmed by 5 bases and the J gene end by 4 bases; junction bases not matched to a gene: 13. Germline loops: CDR1 LNHDA, CDR2 SQIVND (reference sequence). The CDR3 nucleotides are TGTGCCAGTAGTGCCAAACGAGGGACTAGCGGCAGTTACAATGAGCAGTTCTTC. It specifies CASSAKRGTSGSYNEQFF.

This chain links TRBV5-1 with TRBJ2-5; D not certain. CDR1 is SGHRS and CDR2 is YFSETQ in the germline V gene. V lost 0 bases to trimming and J lost 5 bases, with 8 bases between them. CDR3 length: 13 residues. The CDR3 DNA is TGCGCCAGCAGCTTGGAGCTATTTGAGACCCAGTACTTC. Residues: CASSLELFETQYF.